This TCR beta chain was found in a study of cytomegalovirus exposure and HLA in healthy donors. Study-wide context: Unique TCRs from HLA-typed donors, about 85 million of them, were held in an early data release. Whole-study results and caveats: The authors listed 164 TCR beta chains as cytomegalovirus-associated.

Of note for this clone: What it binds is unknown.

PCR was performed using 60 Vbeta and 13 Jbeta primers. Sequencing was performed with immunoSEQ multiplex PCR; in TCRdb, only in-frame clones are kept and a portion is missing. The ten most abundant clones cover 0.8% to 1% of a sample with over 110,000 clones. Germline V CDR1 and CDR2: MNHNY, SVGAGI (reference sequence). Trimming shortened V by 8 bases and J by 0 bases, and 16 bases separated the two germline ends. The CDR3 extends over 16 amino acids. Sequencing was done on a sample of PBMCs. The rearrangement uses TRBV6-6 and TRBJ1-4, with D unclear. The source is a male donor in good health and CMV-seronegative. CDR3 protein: CASADPPFATNEKLFF. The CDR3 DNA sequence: TGTGCCAGCGCGGATCCCCCGTTTGCAACTAATGAAAAACTGTTTTTT.